A single sample gave rise to the 23 T cell receptor beta chains below, sequenced in a study of naive and memory T cell subsets. A UMI-containing oligonucleotide was joined by 3' ligation to the TCR cDNA template. Four PCR rounds used nested alpha and beta constant region primers plus the SP2 primer. One entry per CDR3 protein, called by TCRdb with MiXCR from the 5' RACE reads. The repertoire holds tens of thousands of distinct CDR3 sequences, 7.6% seen once, with approximately 9.7% in the top ten. The receptor source for this set is a female donor in good health.

The sample holds many counts of this clonotype. The chain combines TRBV7-9 with TRBJ2-2; weak D call: TRBD1 (5 bases). The V gene lost 6 bases and the J gene lost 2 bases, with 19 bases spanning the gap. CDR3 length: 17 residues. Germline assignment: CDR1 SEHNR and CDR2 FQNEAQ (reference sequence). The CDR3 is CASSRYQSTENTGELFF. The CDR3 nucleotides are TGTGCCAGCAGTCGTTACCAATCGACAGAAAACACCGGGGAGCTGTTTTTT.

The chain joins TRBV29-1 to TRBJ2-3; TRBD2 matches at 16 bases. V shed 6 bases and J 3 bases; nucleotides not matched to a gene: 3. The germline V gene encodes CDR1 SQVTM and CDR2 ANQGSEA. This CDR3 contains 15 residues. For the CDR3, the DNA is TGCAGCGTCCAGGGACTAGCGGGGGGGACAGATACGCAGTATTTT. It is translated as CSVQGLAGGTDTQYF.

This clonotype was counted ten times or more. The V and J genes are TRBV12-3 or TRBV12-4 and TRBJ1-1; no clear D. The CDR3 extends over 12 amino acids. The V gene lost 7 bases and the J gene lost 7 bases, with 13 bases spanning the gap. The CDR3 sequence: CASTPDHIEAFF. CDR3 coding DNA: TGTGCCAGCACCCCCGATCATATTGAAGCTTTCTTT.

On this clonotype itself: It may be a read error: a sequence one base away is much more abundant. CDR3 amino acids: CSVEDWRYGDTF. The CDR3, as DNA: TGCAGCGTTGAAGATTGGAGGTATGGCGACACCTTC. The gene calls are TRBV29-1 and TRBJ1-2, with D uncertain. From germline, CDR1 is SQVTM and CDR2 ANQGSEA. This CDR3 comprises 12 residues.

Points on this clonotype: This could be a read error, since a much larger clone is one nucleotide away. The gene calls are TRBV10-3 and TRBJ2-7, with 7 bases that match TRBD2. The CDR3 is 13 amino acids. J lost 6 bases, V lost 10 bases, and 12 bases had no gene match. CDR1 is ENHRY and CDR2 is SYGVKD in the germline V gene. CDR3 loop: CATSLAGECEQYF. The CDR3 DNA sequence: TGTGCCACTTCACTGGCGGGGGAGTGCGAGCAGTACTTC.

This clonotype was counted a few times. This chain joins TRBV19 and TRBJ2-3; tentative D call: TRBD2 (5 bases). In germline, CDR1 is LNHDA, CDR2 SQIVND (reference sequence). The length of the CDR3 is 13 residues. V was clipped by 1 base and J by 5 bases, with 7 bases between them. The CDR3 DNA is TGTGCCAGTAGTATAGCCGGACTAGATACGCAGTATTTT. Residues: CASSIAGLDTQYF.

Ten or more counts support this clonotype. As DNA, the CDR3 is TGCAGCGTTGATGACAGGGGTAACACTGAAGCTTTCTTT. Its protein product is CSVDDRGNTEAFF. The rearrangement links TRBV29-1 to TRBJ1-1, with 8 bases identical to TRBD1. The CDR3 extends over 13 amino acids. Germline-derived CDR1 and CDR2 are SQVTM and ANQGSEA. V gave up 3 bases and J gave up 2 bases; unmatched junction bases: 2.

This sequence joins TRBV28 and TRBJ1-2; D is perhaps TRBD1 (5 bases). The CDR3 is 14 amino acids. The V gene lost 4 bases and the J gene lost 4 bases, with 13 bases spanning the gap. CDR1 is MDHEN and CDR2 is SYDVKM in the germline V gene. The CDR3 here is CASSSQALGYGYTF. The CDR3 bases are TGTGCCAGCAGTTCACAGGCGTTAGGCTATGGCTACACCTTC.

This clonotype was seen ten or more times. V usage is TRBV24-1 and J usage is TRBJ2-3; D is tentatively TRBD1 or TRBD2 (5 bases each). The V gene's germline CDR1 is KGHDR and CDR2 SFDVKD. The CDR3 covers 15 residues. V shed 3 bases and J shed 9 bases, with 18 bases lying between them. The CDR3 loop is CATSDARDPVRTQYF. The CDR3 DNA is TGTGCCACCAGTGATGCCCGGGACCCGGTCCGAACGCAGTATTTT.

This clonotype was found a few times. The rearrangement uses TRBV6-2 or TRBV6-3 and TRBJ2-2; D uncertain. The V gene's germline CDR1 is MNHEY and CDR2 SVGEGT. The CDR3 has 14 amino acids. Trimming shortened V by 6 bases and J by 4 bases, and 12 bases separated the two germline ends. CDR3 nucleotide sequence: TGTGCCAGCAGGCAGCCCGCCGGCACCGGGGAGCTGTTTTTT. Amino acids: CASRQPAGTGELFF.

This clonotype was counted only a few times. V usage is TRBV20-1 and J usage is TRBJ2-1; D unresolved. The ends were cut back, 3 bases at V and 10 bases at J, with 10 bases in the middle. This CDR3 has 11 residues. Germline CDR1 DFQATT, CDR2 SNEGSKA (reference sequence). In DNA, the CDR3 is TGCAGTGCTAGTTCCGCGGAGGAGCAGTTCTTC. Its translation: CSASSAEEQFF.

The chain employs TRBV3-1 and TRBJ1-1, with TRBD1 as a possible D gene (5 bases). Trimming took off 1 base at V and 0 bases at J, with 12 bases between the two ends. The germline gives CDR1 LGHDT, CDR2 YNNKEL (reference sequence). There are 16 residues in the CDR3. The CDR3 here is CASSQVAGRMNTEAFF. In DNA, the CDR3 is TGTGCCAGCAGCCAAGTTGCAGGGAGGATGAACACTGAAGCTTTCTTT.

V usage is TRBV9 and J usage is TRBJ2-1, with 10 bases identical to TRBD2. The CDR3 runs to 14 residues. The germline CDR1 and CDR2 sequences are SGDLS and YYNGEE. V shed 7 bases and J 6 bases; nucleotides not matched to a gene: 7. The CDR3 loop is CASGGLAGVNEQFF. DNA of the CDR3: TGTGCCAGCGGGGGGCTAGCGGGGGTCAATGAGCAGTTCTTC.

This clonotype was observed many times. The V call is TRBV11-1, the J call TRBJ1-2; D might be TRBD1 (6 bases). CDR1 is SGHAT and CDR2 is FQDESV in the germline V gene (reference sequence). V lost 5 bases, J lost 2 bases, and 15 bases lay in between. The CDR3 consists of 15 residues. Here the CDR3 reads CASSPTGTLNYGYTF. CDR3 coding DNA: TGTGCCAGCAGCCCCACCGGGACACTAAACTATGGCTACACCTTC.

The sample holds many counts of this clonotype. The chain employs TRBV19 and TRBJ2-5; no reliable D call. V was clipped by 0 bases and J by 0 bases, with 5 bases between them. CDR3 length: 14 residues. Looked up from germline, CDR1 is LNHDA and CDR2 is SQIVND (reference sequence). CDR3 residues: CASSIDTNQETQYF. CDR3 nucleotides: TGTGCCAGTAGTATAGACACGAACCAAGAGACCCAGTACTTC.

This clonotype has only a few counts. This chain links TRBV30 with TRBJ1-4, with a weak D call TRBD1 (5 bases). With 2 bases removed from V and 3 bases from J, the gap between germline ends came to 7 bases. Germline loops: CDR1 GTSNPN, CDR2 SVGIG (reference sequence). The CDR3 contains 13 residues. CDR3 sequence (DNA): TGTGCCTGGAGTCGGGGGTCTAATGAAAAACTGTTTTTT. It encodes CAWSRGSNEKLFF.

J is TRBJ1-5 and V is TRBV4-3, with D uncertain. Germline CDR1 reads LGHNA; CDR2 reads YSLEER. The germline V and J ends were trimmed by 0 bases and 7 bases, with 19 bases remaining between them. The CDR3 consists of 17 residues. The CDR3 bases are TGCGCCAGCAGCCAAGATGTCGAACGAACTCGCGGGCAGCCCCAGCATTTT. The encoded protein is CASSQDVERTRGQPQHF.

Ten or more counts support this clonotype. The rearrangement links TRBV3-1 to TRBJ1-6; perhaps TRBD1 as D (5 bases). Germline V gives CDR1 LGHDT, CDR2 YNNKEL (reference sequence). The ends were cut back, 1 base at V and 10 bases at J, with 11 bases in the middle. The CDR3 has 14 residues. The DNA of the CDR3 is TGTGCCAGCAGCCAAGCAGGGTTCAAATCACCCCTCCACTTT. This encodes CASSQAGFKSPLHF. Together with reference TRBV3-1 and TRBJ1-6, the CDR3 gives the full variable domain: DTAVSQTPKYLVTQMGNDKSIKCEQNLGHDTMYWYKQDSKKFLKIMFSYNNKELIINETVPNRFSPKSPDKAHLNLHINSLELGDSAVYFCASSQAGFKSPLHFGNGTRLTVT.

This clonotype has a handful of counts. The chain carries TRBV7-9 and TRBJ2-3, with 13 nucleotides matching TRBD2. The CDR3 runs to 17 residues. Unmatched junction bases numbered 6, after V lost 4 bases and J lost 2 bases. Looked up from germline, CDR1 is SEHNR and CDR2 is FQNEAQ (reference sequence). The CDR3 protein is CASSSGLAGAVTDTQYF. The CDR3 region has the DNA TGTGCCAGCAGCTCCGGACTAGCGGGGGCCGTCACAGATACGCAGTATTTT. The whole variable domain, filled in from reference TRBV7-9 and TRBJ2-3, reads DTGVSQNPRHKITKRGQNVTFRCDPISEHNRLYWYRQTLGQGPEFLTYFQNEAQLEKSRLLSDRFSAERPKGSFSTLEIQRTEQGDSAMYLCASSSGLAGAVTDTQYFGPGTRLTVL.

The chain has TRBV4-3 and TRBJ2-7; D not resolved. CDR1 LGHNA and CDR2 YSLEER come from the germline V gene. This CDR3 region has 13 residues. V was pared by 4 bases and J by 1 base, with 8 bases between. Here the CDR3 reads CASSRAGSYEQYF. The CDR3 region has the DNA TGCGCCAGCAGCCGGGCCGGATCCTACGAGCAGTACTTC.

This clonotype was seen ten or more times. The CDR3 sequence is CSVSQGKLFF. CDR3 in DNA: TGCAGCGTTTCACAGGGAAAACTGTTTTTT. The chain uses TRBV29-1 and TRBJ1-4; D is perhaps TRBD1 (6 bases). The germline V gene encodes CDR1 SQVTM and CDR2 ANQGSEA. V was cut by 5 bases and J by 10 bases, with 8 bases left in between. The CDR3 runs 10 residues.

This clonotype was picked up many times. The chain uses TRBV29-1 and TRBJ2-3, with D hard to call. The length of the CDR3 is 12 residues. Trimming removed 4 bases from V and 1 base from J, with 6 bases in between. The germline V gene has CDR1 SQVTM and CDR2 ANQGSEA. CDR3 sequence: CSVVPGTDTQYF. CDR3 DNA sequence: TGCAGCGTTGTTCCAGGCACAGATACGCAGTATTTT.

The V and J genes are TRBV6-1 and TRBJ2-7, with unresolved D. The germline V gene has CDR1 MNHNS and CDR2 SASEGT. V was trimmed by 2 bases and J by 6 bases, leaving 14 bases between them. This CDR3 is built from 14 residues. The CDR3 protein is CASSEFPIRREQYF. The DNA of the CDR3 is TGTGCCAGCAGTGAATTCCCCATTAGGCGCGAGCAGTACTTC.